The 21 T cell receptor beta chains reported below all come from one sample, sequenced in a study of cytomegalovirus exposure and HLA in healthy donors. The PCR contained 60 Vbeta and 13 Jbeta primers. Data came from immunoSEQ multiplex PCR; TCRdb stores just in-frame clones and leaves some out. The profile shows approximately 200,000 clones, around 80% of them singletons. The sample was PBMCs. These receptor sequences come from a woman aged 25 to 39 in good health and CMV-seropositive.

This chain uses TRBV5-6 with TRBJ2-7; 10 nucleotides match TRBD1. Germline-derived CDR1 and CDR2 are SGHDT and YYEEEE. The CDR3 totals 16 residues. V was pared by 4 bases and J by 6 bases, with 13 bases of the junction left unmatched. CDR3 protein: CASSPIVRDRGGEQYF. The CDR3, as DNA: TGTGCCAGCAGCCCTATCGTCCGGGACAGGGGTGGCGAGCAGTACTTC.

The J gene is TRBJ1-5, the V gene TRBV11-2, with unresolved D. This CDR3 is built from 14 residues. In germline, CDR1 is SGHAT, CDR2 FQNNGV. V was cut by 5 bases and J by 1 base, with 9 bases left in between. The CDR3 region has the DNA TGTGCCAGCAGCCTTACGGGGAGCAATCAGCCCCAGCATTTT. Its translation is CASSLTGSNQPQHF. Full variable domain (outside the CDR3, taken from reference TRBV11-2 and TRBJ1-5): EAGVAQSPRYKIIEKRQSVAFWCNPISGHATLYWYQQILGQGPKLLIQFQNNGVVDDSQLPKDRFSAERLKGVDSTLKIQPAKLEDSAVYLCASSLTGSNQPQHFGDGTRLSIL.

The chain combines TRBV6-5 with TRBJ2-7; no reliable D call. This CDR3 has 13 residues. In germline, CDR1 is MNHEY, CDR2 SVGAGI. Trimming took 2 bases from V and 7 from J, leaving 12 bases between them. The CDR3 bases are TGTGCCAGCAGTTACGAAAGATTCAGAGAGCAGTACTTC. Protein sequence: CASSYERFREQYF.

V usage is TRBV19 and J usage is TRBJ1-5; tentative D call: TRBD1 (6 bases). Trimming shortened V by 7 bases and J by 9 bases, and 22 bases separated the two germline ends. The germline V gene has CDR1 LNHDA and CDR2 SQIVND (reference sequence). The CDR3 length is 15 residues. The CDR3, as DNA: TGTGCCAGTACCAGCAGCAGGACAGAGGGTCCGCCCCAGCATTTT. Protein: CASTSSRTEGPPQHF.

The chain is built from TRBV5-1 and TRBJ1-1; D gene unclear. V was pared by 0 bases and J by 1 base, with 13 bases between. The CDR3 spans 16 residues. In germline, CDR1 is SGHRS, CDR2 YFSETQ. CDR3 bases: TGCGCCAGCAGCTTGGCCTACCTTAGCAGGAACACTGAAGCTTTCTTT. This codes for CASSLAYLSRNTEAFF. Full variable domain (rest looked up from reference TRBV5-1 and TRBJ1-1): KAGVTQTPRYLIKTRGQQVTLSCSPISGHRSVSWYQQTPGQGLQFLFEYFSETQRNKGNFPGRFSGRQFSNSRSEMNVSTLELGDSALYLCASSLAYLSRNTEAFFGQGTRLTVV.

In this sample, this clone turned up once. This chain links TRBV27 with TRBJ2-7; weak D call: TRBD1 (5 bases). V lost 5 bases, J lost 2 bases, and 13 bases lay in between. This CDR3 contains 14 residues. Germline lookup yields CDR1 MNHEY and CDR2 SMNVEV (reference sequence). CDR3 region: CASSPHPGTYEQYF. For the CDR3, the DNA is TGTGCCAGCAGTCCCCATCCAGGGACCTACGAGCAGTACTTC.

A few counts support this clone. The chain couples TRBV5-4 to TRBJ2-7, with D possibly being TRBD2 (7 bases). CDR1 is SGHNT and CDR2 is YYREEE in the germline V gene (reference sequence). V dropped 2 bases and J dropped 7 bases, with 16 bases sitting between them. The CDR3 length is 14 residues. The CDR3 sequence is CASSLPGGAKEQYF. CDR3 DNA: TGTGCCAGCAGCTTACCGGGGGGCGCTAAAGAGCAGTACTTC.

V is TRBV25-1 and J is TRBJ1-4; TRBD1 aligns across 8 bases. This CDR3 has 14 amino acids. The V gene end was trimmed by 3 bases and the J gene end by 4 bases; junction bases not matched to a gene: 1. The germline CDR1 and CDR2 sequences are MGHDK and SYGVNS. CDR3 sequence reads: CASSEGQVNEKLFF. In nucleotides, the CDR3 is TGTGCCAGCAGTGAGGGACAGGTTAATGAAAAACTGTTTTTT.

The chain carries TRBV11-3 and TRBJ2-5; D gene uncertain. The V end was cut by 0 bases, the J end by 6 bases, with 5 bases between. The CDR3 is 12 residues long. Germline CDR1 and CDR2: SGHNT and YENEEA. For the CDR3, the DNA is TGTGCCAGCAGCTTAGATATTCAGACCCAGTACTTC. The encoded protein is CASSLDIQTQYF. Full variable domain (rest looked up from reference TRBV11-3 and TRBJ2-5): EAGVVQSPRYKIIEKKQPVAFWCNPISGHNTLYWYLQNLGQGPELLIRYENEEAVDDSQLPKDRFSAERLKGVDSTLKIQPAELGDSAVYLCASSLDIQTQYFGPGTRLLVL.

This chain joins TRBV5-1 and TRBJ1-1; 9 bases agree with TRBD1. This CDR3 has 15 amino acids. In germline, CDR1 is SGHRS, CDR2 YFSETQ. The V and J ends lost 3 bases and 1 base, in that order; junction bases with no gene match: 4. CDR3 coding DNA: TGCGCCAGCAGCTCAGAGGGACAGGGGAACACTGAAGCTTTCTTT. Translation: CASSSEGQGNTEAFF.

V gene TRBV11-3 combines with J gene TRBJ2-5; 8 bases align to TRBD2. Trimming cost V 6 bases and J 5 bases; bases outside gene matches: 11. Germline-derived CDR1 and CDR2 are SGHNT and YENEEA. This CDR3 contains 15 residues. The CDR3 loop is CASRPLRGAGETQYF. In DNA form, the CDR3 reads TGTGCCAGCAGACCTTTGCGGGGGGCGGGCGAGACCCAGTACTTC.

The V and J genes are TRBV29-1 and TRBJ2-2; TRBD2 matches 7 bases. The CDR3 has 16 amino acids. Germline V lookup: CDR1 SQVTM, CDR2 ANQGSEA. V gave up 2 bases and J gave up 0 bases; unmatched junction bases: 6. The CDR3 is CSVENPGTTNTGELFF. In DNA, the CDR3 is TGCAGCGTTGAAAACCCAGGGACTACGAACACCGGGGAGCTGTTTTTT.

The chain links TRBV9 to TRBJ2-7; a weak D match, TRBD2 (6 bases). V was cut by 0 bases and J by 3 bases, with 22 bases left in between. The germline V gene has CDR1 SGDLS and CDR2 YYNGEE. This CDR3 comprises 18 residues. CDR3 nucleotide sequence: TGTGCCAGCAGCGTAGAAGACGGGCTTGGGGCGGGAAACTACGAGCAGTACTTC. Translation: CASSVEDGLGAGNYEQYF.

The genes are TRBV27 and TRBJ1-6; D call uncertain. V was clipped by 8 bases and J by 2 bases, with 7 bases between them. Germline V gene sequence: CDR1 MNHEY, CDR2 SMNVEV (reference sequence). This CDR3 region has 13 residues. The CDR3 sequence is CASARAYNSPLHF. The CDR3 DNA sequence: TGTGCCAGCGCCCGGGCCTATAATTCACCCCTCCACTTT.

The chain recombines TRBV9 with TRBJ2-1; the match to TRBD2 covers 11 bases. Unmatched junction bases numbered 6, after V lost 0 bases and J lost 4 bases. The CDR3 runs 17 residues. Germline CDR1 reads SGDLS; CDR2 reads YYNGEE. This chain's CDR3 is CASSVAATSGSYNEQFF. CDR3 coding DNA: TGTGCCAGCAGCGTAGCGGCAACTAGCGGGAGTTACAATGAGCAGTTCTTC.

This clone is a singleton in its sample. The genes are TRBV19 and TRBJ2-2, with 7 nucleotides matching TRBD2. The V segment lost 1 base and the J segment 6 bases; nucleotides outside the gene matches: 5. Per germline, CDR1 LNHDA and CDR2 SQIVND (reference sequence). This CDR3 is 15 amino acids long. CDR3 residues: CASSIGGGAAGELFF. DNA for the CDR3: TGTGCCAGTAGTATAGGGGGGGGTGCGGCCGGGGAGCTGTTTTTT.

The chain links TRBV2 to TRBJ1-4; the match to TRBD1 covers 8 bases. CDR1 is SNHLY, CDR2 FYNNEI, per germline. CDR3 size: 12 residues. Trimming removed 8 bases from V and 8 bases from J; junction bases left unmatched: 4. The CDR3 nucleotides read TGTGCCAGCGGACAGGGTGGCGAAAAACTGTTTTTT. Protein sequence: CASGQGGEKLFF.

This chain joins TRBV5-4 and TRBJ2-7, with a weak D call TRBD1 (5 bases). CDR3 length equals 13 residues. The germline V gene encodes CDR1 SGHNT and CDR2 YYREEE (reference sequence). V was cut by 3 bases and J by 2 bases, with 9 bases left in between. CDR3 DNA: TGTGCCAGCAGCTCGGACACGGCCTACGAGCAGTACTTC. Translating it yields CASSSDTAYEQYF.

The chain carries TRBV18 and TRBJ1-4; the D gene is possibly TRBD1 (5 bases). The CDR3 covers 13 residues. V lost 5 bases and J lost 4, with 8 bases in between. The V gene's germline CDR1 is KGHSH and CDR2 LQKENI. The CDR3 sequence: CASSKGVNEKLFF. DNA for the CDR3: TGTGCCAGCTCAAAAGGGGTTAATGAAAAACTGTTTTTT.

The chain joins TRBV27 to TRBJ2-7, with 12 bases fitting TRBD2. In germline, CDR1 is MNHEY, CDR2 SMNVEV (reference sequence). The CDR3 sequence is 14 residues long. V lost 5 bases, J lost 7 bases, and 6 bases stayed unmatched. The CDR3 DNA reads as TGTGCCAGCAGTCTAGCGGGAGGGAGGAAAGAGCAGTACTTC. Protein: CASSLAGGRKEQYF.

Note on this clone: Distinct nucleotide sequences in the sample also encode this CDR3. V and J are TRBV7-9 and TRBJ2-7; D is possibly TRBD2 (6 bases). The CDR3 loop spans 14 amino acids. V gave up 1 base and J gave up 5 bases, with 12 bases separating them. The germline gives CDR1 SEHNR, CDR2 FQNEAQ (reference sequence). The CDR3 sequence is CASSLDPRGDEQYF. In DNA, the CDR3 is TGTGCCAGCAGCTTAGACCCGCGGGGTGACGAGCAGTACTTC.